Included here is one T cell receptor beta chain sequence, with context. Antigen specificity is unknown. Patients were aged 18 to 65, had disease duration under 2 months, and had newly diagnosed hyperthyroidism. The data belong to a study of T cells in Graves' hyperthyroidism and ophthalmopathy. Whole-study context: Peripheral blood was collected at initial diagnosis, before any treatment.

Looked up from germline, CDR1 is SEHNR and CDR2 is FQNEAQ (reference sequence). V gave up 2 bases and J gave up 2 bases, with 7 bases separating them. The CDR3 sequence is 14 residues long. Template material for amplifying TCR beta CDR3 regions consisted of RNA transcripts. HTBI primers drove first-round RT-PCR of the TCR CDR3. One entry per CDR3 protein, called by TCRdb with MiXCR from the multiplex PCR reads. Of around 300,000 distinct CDR3 sequences in the sample, roughly 13% were seen once. General study points: The authors' 13 V-J model separated ophthalmopathy from stable hyperthyroidism.

Specimen: blood. V usage is TRBV7-9 and J usage is TRBJ1-3; weak D call: TRBD1 (5 bases). The sequence came from a woman in her thirties or forties with Graves' hyperthyroidism. The CDR3 region has the DNA TGTGCCAGCAGCTTATTGGGGGCTGGAAACACCATATATTTT. This encodes CASSLLGAGNTIYF.